This T cell receptor beta chain was identified during a study of Ad26.COV2.S vaccination and SARS-CoV-2 variants (dated by TCRdb to the early 2020s). About the full investigation: Vaccine-arm donors came from COV1001, a multicentre, randomized, double-blind, placebo-controlled phase I-IIa trial of Ad26.COV2.S in healthy adults. Trial participants were randomized into five groups of five: low-dose or high-dose Ad26.COV2.S given once or twice, or placebo on both occasions. Investigators remained blinded to trial group allocation during experiments and outcome assessment. A total of around 32 samples were included in the TCR-sequenced set, comprising 19 Ad26.COV2.S vaccine recipients, 5 placebo recipients and 8 SARS-CoV-2 convalescent individuals. Ad26.COV2.S was administered intramuscularly at a dose of 5x10^10 or 1x10^11 viral particles, either as one shot or as two shots given 56 days apart. The specificity and breadth of SARS-CoV-2-reactive T cell receptors after Ad26.COV2.S vaccination were assessed by TCRbeta repertoire sequencing.

The research as a whole found: The study was not powered to compare responses between vaccine doses or regimens. According to the authors, total T cell responses may have been underestimated by the TCR breadth and depth analyses. After vaccination, substantial breadth of spike-specific CD8+ and CD4+ T cell responses was reported. Higher spike-specific TCR breadth was observed in Ad26.COV2.S recipients than in placebo recipients (P = 0.0014). Non-spike TCR breadth was comparable between vaccine and placebo recipients, consistent with the vaccine containing only spike.

The immunoSEQ Assay was used to sequence TCRbeta CDR3 regions. After extraction, genomic DNA underwent amplification by bias-controlled multiplex PCR, followed by high-throughput sequencing. The study's processing was this. To quantify the absolute abundance of each unique TCRbeta CDR3 region, sequences were collapsed and filtered. Usable DNA was measured by amplifying reference genes present in all nucleated cells, and TCRbeta template counts were normalized to that usable DNA to estimate T cell fraction. Repertoire TCRs were annotated as SARS-CoV-2-specific by exact matching of V gene, CDR3 amino acid sequence and J gene to a known reactive TCR set. The reference SARS-CoV-2 TCR set was derived from MIRA and filtered for enrichment in COVID-19-positive ImmuneCODE repertoires, a step that removed public or cross-reactive TCRs. Drawing on the MIRA antigens, annotated TCRs were analysed further at the level of specific ORF or position within ORF. Breadth was defined as annotated unique rearrangements over total unique productive rearrangements; depth was the summed frequency of those rearrangements. Group comparisons of TCR breadth used two-sided Wilcoxon rank-sum tests. TCRdb carries this immuneACCESS record with in-frame sequences only. Its versions omit some clonotypes, under half of them owing to an unresolved V gene in the studies checked, with the rest unexplained. V, J and clone size are taken as reported in that table, and D and trimming were inferred from the DNA itself. Here the sample has some 340,000 clones; approximately 86% occur a single time. The ten largest account for more than 1.5% of the sample.

What this sample's treatment or condition label stands for: around 19 received Ad26.COV2.S at low or high dose, single or two shots; roughly 5 received placebo; per-sample allocation not given. For vaccine and placebo recipients, repertoires were sequenced using samples collected on day 63 after the first injection. Between 29 July and 7 August 2020, Cohort 1b enrolled 20 to 30 adults aged 18-55 years at one site in Boston, USA. As a vaccine, Ad26.COV2.S was a replication-incompetent adenovirus type 26 vector that expressed a prefusion-stabilized SARS-CoV-2 spike protein derived from the original Wuhan strain. As for this clone: Its antigen is not yet known. No base quality values were provided; no much bigger clone lies one nucleotide off.

Trimmed from V: 4 bases; trimmed from J: 1 base; junction bases lacking a gene match: 0. Reading from cysteine to phenylalanine, the CDR3 counts 15 amino acids. Only the CDR3 part of the read is kept: 45 bases, read in frame from the first base. Looking up the germline V gene yields CDR1 SNHLY and CDR2 FYNNEI. The chain couples TRBV2 to TRBJ2-2, with TRBD2 identical over 10 junction bases. This receptor was taken from a person aged 18-60 years who received the Ad26.COV2.S COVID-19 vaccine or a placebo. The material sequenced was peripheral blood, taken in a trial of Ad26.COV2.S vaccine versus placebo. The nucleotide sequence reads TGTGCCAGCAGTGGGACTAGCGGGAACACCGGGGAGCTGTTTTTT. This translates into CASSGTSGNTGELFF.